The 2 T cell receptor beta chains below come from one sample, sequenced in a study of blood T cell repertoires in COVID-19. Produced via immunoSEQ multiplex PCR; TCRdb's table is partial and in-frame only. The data show 250,000 to 300,000 clones, with over 65% seen just once and 3% to 3.5% held by the top ten. The specimen was peripheral blood. The source of these receptors is a woman older than 75 with acute or convalescent COVID-19.

This chain connects TRBV3-1 (or the pseudogene TRBV3-2) to TRBJ2-1; 8 nucleotides align to TRBD2. Germline assignment: CDR1 LGHDT and CDR2 YNNKEL (reference sequence). V shed 4 bases, J shed 3 bases, and the junction held 5 bases outside the gene matches. The CDR3 runs to 15 residues. The CDR3 region is CASSLLTSGYNEQFF. In nucleotides, the CDR3 is TGTGCCAGCAGCCTACTTACTAGCGGCTACAATGAGCAGTTCTTC.

The chain is built from TRBV3-1 (or the pseudogene TRBV3-2) and TRBJ2-7, with D perhaps TRBD2 (6 bases). CDR1 is LGHDT, CDR2 YNNKEL, per germline (reference sequence). The CDR3 covers 16 residues. V gave up 4 bases and J gave up 4 bases, with 20 bases separating them. The chain's CDR3 is CASSLYVRGKTYEQYF. CDR3 in DNA: TGTGCCAGCAGCCTTTACGTGCGGGGAAAGACTTACGAGCAGTACTTC.